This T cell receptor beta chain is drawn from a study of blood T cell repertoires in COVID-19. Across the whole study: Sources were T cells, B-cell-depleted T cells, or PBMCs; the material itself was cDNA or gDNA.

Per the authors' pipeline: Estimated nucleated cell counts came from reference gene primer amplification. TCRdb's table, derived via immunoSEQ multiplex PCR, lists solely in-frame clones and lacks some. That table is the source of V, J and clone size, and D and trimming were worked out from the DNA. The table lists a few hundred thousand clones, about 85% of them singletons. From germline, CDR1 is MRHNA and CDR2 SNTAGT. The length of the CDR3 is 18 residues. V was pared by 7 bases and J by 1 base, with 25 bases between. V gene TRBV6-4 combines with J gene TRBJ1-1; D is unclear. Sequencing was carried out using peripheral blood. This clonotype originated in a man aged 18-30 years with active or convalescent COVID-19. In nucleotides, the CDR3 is TGTGCCAGCAACTGGTTACGGGATCCACAAACCGAGAACACTGAAGCTTTCTTT. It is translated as CASNWLRDPQTENTEAFF.